Below are 22 T cell receptor beta chains sequenced from a single sample in a study of CD8 T cells in Susac syndrome. The RNA input was roughly 0.45 to 1 ug, and it was reverse transcribed with random hexamers. TCRdb analysed the immunoSEQ multiplex PCR reads with MiXCR anew, one entry per CDR3 protein. In the table there are some 150,000 distinct CDR3 sequences, 95% to 96% of which are singletons. The specimen sequenced was CD8+ T cells from PBMCs. The receptors stem from a human donor with multiple sclerosis.

This chain joins TRBV10-2 and TRBJ2-1, with a tentative D call TRBD2 (6 bases). V lost 5 bases to trimming and J lost 5 bases, with 10 bases between them. Germline values: CDR1 WSHSY, CDR2 SAAADI. The CDR3 totals 13 residues. CDR3 in amino acids: CASSLAGHNEQFF. As DNA, the CDR3 is TGCGCCAGCAGTCTGGCGGGGCACAATGAGCAGTTCTTC.

This chain's CDR3 is CASSFSPQGSWETQYF. DNA for the CDR3: TGTGCCAGCAGTTTTTCCCCGCAGGGATCATGGGAGACCCAGTACTTC. The chain joins TRBV27 to TRBJ2-5; D may be TRBD1 (5 bases). The CDR3 contains 16 residues. Germline loops: CDR1 MNHEY, CDR2 SMNVEV (reference sequence). The V end lost 3 bases, the J end lost 5 bases, and 19 bases lay between the germline ends.

This chain connects TRBV3-1 to TRBJ1-1; 9 bases align to TRBD1. CDR3 length: 16 amino acids. CDR1 and CDR2 from the germline V gene are LGHDT and YNNKEL (reference sequence). J was trimmed by 4 bases and V by 2 bases; bases with no gene match: 8. DNA for the CDR3: TGTGCCAGCAGCCAAAAAGGGACAGGGATTGGCACTGAAGCTTTCTTT. As protein: CASSQKGTGIGTEAFF. Variable domain in full (rest from reference TRBV3-1 and TRBJ1-1): DTAVSQTPKYLVTQMGNDKSIKCEQNLGHDTMYWYKQDSKKFLKIMFSYNNKELIINETVPNRFSPKSPDKAHLNLHINSLELGDSAVYFCASSQKGTGIGTEAFFGQGTRLTVV.

V usage is TRBV27 and J usage is TRBJ1-5, with D tentatively TRBD1 (6 bases). The V end lost 6 bases, the J end lost 2 bases, and 11 bases lay between the germline ends. Germline V CDR1 and CDR2: MNHEY, SMNVEV (reference sequence). The CDR3 sequence is 14 residues long. CDR3 region: CASRRAGGNQPQHF. The DNA of the CDR3 is TGTGCCAGCAGGCGAGCAGGGGGCAATCAGCCCCAGCATTTT.

V gene TRBV27 combines with J gene TRBJ2-3; perhaps TRBD2 as D (5 bases). Trimming shortened V by 10 bases and J by 4 bases, and 12 bases separated the two germline ends. CDR3 length: 12 residues. Germline-derived CDR1 and CDR2 are MNHEY and SMNVEV (reference sequence). The CDR3 loop reads CATRAGADTQYF. The DNA of the CDR3 is TGTGCCACCCGAGCCGGGGCAGATACGCAGTATTTT.

The chain employs TRBV19 and TRBJ1-1, with 9 nucleotides matching TRBD1. Unmatched junction bases numbered 8, after V lost 5 bases and J lost 7 bases. Looked up from germline, CDR1 is LNHDA and CDR2 is SQIVND (reference sequence). This CDR3 contains 14 residues. The CDR3 DNA is TGTGCCAGTAGTGAGGGACAGGGAGGCGGTGAAGCTTTCTTT. Its translation: CASSEGQGGGEAFF.

The sample holds one count of this clonotype. The chain links TRBV27 to TRBJ1-2; D is unclear. The CDR3 spans 13 residues. With 2 bases removed from V and 0 bases from J, the gap between germline ends came to 4 bases. Germline CDR1 reads MNHEY; CDR2 reads SMNVEV (reference sequence). The CDR3 nucleotides are TGTGCCAGCAGTTTAAGGGCTAACTATGGCTACACCTTC. This gives the protein CASSLRANYGYTF.

This rearrangement joins TRBV29-1 to TRBJ2-5; TRBD2 aligns across 8 bases. Per the germline V gene, CDR1 is SQVTM and CDR2 is ANQGSEA. The CDR3 has 12 residues. V shed 4 bases and J 2 bases; nucleotides not matched to a gene: 0. The CDR3 DNA follows: TGCAGCGTTGCGGGGGGGCAAGAGACCCAGTACTTC. It translates to CSVAGGQETQYF.

The chain has TRBV12-3 or TRBV12-4 and TRBJ2-3, with 10 bases lining up with TRBD2. Losses at the gene ends were 6 bases for V and 3 bases for J; bases not matched to a gene: 3. There are 14 residues in the CDR3. The CDR3 nucleotides are TGTGCCAGCAGGACGACTAGCGGGACAGATACGCAGTATTTT. The encoded protein is CASRTTSGTDTQYF.

The CDR3 sequence is CSAFRDWRTYEQYF. CDR3 in DNA: TGCAGTGCGTTCCGGGACTGGAGAACCTACGAGCAGTACTTC. This chain links TRBV20-1 with TRBJ2-7; weak D call: TRBD2 (6 bases). Germline CDR1 DFQATT, CDR2 SNEGSKA (reference sequence). This CDR3 spans 14 amino acids. Trimming stripped 6 bases from V and 2 bases from J, with 17 bases between.

The J gene is TRBJ2-5, the V gene TRBV4-1; the D gene is possibly TRBD1 (5 bases). Germline CDR1 reads MGHRA; CDR2 reads YSYEKL. V lost 0 bases and J lost 1, with 15 bases in between. The CDR3 totals 17 residues. In nucleotides, the CDR3 is TGCGCCAGCAGCCAAGATAACACAGGAATGATCCAAGAGACCCAGTACTTC. It is translated as CASSQDNTGMIQETQYF.

J is TRBJ2-1 and V is TRBV4-1, with 11 bases identical to TRBD2. The CDR3 has 16 residues. V gave up 4 bases and J gave up 15 bases; unmatched junction bases: 17. Germline values: CDR1 MGHRA, CDR2 YSYEKL. The CDR3: CASSPARGSGGAGAFF. The CDR3 DNA reads as TGCGCCAGCAGCCCGGCTCGGGGTAGCGGGGGGGCGGGTGCGTTCTTC.

V and J are TRBV20-1 and TRBJ1-5; maybe TRBD1 (5 bases). This CDR3 is 14 amino acids long. Germline V lookup: CDR1 DFQATT, CDR2 SNEGSKA (reference sequence). Trimming shortened V by 0 bases and J by 2 bases, and 8 bases separated the two germline ends. In DNA, the CDR3 is TGCAGTGCTAGAGATGGAGGGGGCAATCAGCCCCAGCATTTT. Translating gives CSARDGGGNQPQHF.

The chain's CDR3 is CASSLVGGQRTDTQYF. As DNA, the CDR3 is TGCGCCAGCAGCTTGGTGGGGGGACAGCGCACAGATACGCAGTATTTT. The rearrangement uses TRBV5-1 and TRBJ2-3, with a tentative D call TRBD1 (7 bases). Germline V lookup: CDR1 SGHRS, CDR2 YFSETQ. The V end was cut by 0 bases, the J end by 1 base, with 12 bases between. This CDR3 comprises 16 residues.

The rearrangement uses TRBV7-8 and TRBJ2-5, with no clear D. The CDR3 has 13 amino acids. Germline CDR1 reads SGHVS; CDR2 reads FQNEAQ. Between the trimmed V and J ends, which lost 5 bases and 5 bases, there was a span of 12 bases. In DNA form, the CDR3 reads TGTGCCAGCAGCCCACTAAGCGTGGAGACCCAGTACTTC. It translates to CASSPLSVETQYF.

The genes are TRBV4-1 and TRBJ1-1, with D uncertain. The germline V gene encodes CDR1 MGHRA and CDR2 YSYEKL. The CDR3 sequence is 13 residues long. The V and J ends lost 4 bases and 5 bases respectively, with 11 bases between them. CDR3 region: CASSPPQETEAFF. In nucleotides, the CDR3 is TGCGCCAGCAGCCCGCCGCAGGAGACTGAAGCTTTCTTT.

This chain links TRBV27 with TRBJ2-7; 7 positions agree with TRBD1. This CDR3 is 13 amino acids long. CDR1 is MNHEY and CDR2 is SMNVEV in the germline V gene (reference sequence). The V and J ends lost 4 bases and 3 bases, in that order; junction bases with no gene match: 3. Here the CDR3 reads CASSSRDSYEQYF. The CDR3 DNA sequence: TGTGCCAGCAGTTCCCGGGACAGCTACGAGCAGTACTTC.

The table lists this clonotype with a few counts. V is TRBV7-9 and J is TRBJ2-1; D remains unclear. V dropped 5 bases and J dropped 2 bases, with 1 base sitting between them. The CDR3 sequence is 11 residues long. Germline V gives CDR1 SEHNR, CDR2 FQNEAQ (reference sequence). In DNA, the CDR3 is TGTGCCAGCAGCCCCTACAATGAGCAGTTCTTC. This sequence encodes CASSPYNEQFF.

The V gene is TRBV14, the J gene TRBJ2-5, with a tentative D call TRBD2 (7 bases). The CDR3 covers 16 residues. Trimming removed 0 bases at V and 5 bases at J, with 16 bases between. CDR1 is SGHDN, CDR2 FVKESK, per germline. CDR3 bases: TGTGCCAGCAGCCAAGAGGTGTGGGGGGGCCGCGAGACCCAGTACTTC. Translation: CASSQEVWGGRETQYF.

The J gene is TRBJ2-3, the V gene TRBV24-1; no definite D call. CDR1 and CDR2 (germline): KGHDR, SFDVKD. The ends were cut back, 3 bases at V and 2 bases at J, with 5 bases in the middle. The CDR3 has 13 amino acids. The CDR3 sequence is CATSDQATDTQYF. CDR3 in DNA: TGTGCCACCAGTGATCAGGCCACAGATACGCAGTATTTT.

The CDR3: CAWSHPRARGFGKGYEQYF. The CDR3 DNA reads TGTGCCTGGAGTCACCCCCGGGCTCGCGGTTTTGGGAAGGGGTACGAGCAGTACTTC. The chain combines TRBV30 with TRBJ2-7, with a possible D match to TRBD1 (5 bases). Trimming left V 2 bases short and J 4 bases short, with 30 bases between. This CDR3 contains 19 residues. Germline V lookup: CDR1 GTSNPN, CDR2 SVGIG (reference sequence).

CDR3 loop: CSARDVDYNQPQHF. As DNA, the CDR3 is TGCAGTGCTAGAGATGTCGACTACAATCAGCCCCAGCATTTT. V and J are TRBV20-1 and TRBJ1-5; no definite D call. Trimming pared 0 bases from V and 3 bases from J, leaving 9 bases between. The CDR3 is 14 residues long. Germline V lookup: CDR1 DFQATT, CDR2 SNEGSKA (reference sequence).